The sequence of this T cell receptor beta chain was determined in a study of regulatory T cells in long-lasting Graves disease. Time point denoted: newly diagnosed GD, antithyroid drugs for less than 3 months. RNA isolated from PBMCs was used to make the TCR library. The CDR3 sequence is 17 residues long. CDR1 and CDR2 (germline): SGHRS, YFSETQ. After removal of 2 bases from V and 2 bases from J, the junction contained 7 bases not matched to a gene. Researchers made TCR beta libraries by using iRepertoire HTBI primers and running Arm-PCR on CDR3 regions. From the multiplex PCR reads, TCRdb called clonotypes with MiXCR, one entry per CDR3 protein. The repertoire holds some 600,000 distinct CDR3 sequences, with approximately 16% as singletons. The same sample was also studied in work on T cells in Graves' hyperthyroidism and ophthalmopathy.

The chain has TRBV5-1 and TRBJ1-2; 12 bases line up with TRBD1. This TCR derives from a man in his late teens or twenties with Graves disease. The starting material was peripheral blood mononuclear cells (PBMCs), obtained at new diagnosis, from a patient treated with antithyroid drugs. The DNA for the CDR3 is TGCGCCAGCAGCTTTGGGGACAGGGGGCTTTGGAACTATGGCTACACCTTC. Encoded protein: CASSFGDRGLWNYGYTF.